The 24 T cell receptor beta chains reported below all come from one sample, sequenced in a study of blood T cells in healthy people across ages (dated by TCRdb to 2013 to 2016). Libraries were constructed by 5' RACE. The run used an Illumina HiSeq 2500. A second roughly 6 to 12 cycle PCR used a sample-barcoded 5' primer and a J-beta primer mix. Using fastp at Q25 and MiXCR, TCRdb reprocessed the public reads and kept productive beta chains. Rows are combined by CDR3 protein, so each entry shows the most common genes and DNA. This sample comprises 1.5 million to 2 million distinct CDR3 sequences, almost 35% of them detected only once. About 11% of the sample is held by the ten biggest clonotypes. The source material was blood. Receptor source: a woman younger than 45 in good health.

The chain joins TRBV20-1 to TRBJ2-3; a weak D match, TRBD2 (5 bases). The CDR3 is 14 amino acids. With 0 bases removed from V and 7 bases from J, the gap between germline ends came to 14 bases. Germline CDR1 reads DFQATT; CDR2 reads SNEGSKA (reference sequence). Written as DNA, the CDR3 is TGCAGTGCTAGAGATCTAAAGTCCGGGAATACGCAGTATTTT. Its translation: CSARDLKSGNTQYF.

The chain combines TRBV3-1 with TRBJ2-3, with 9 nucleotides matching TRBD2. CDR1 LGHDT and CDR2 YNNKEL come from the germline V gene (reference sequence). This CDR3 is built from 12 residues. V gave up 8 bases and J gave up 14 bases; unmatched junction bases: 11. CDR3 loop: CASGNAGGPGYF. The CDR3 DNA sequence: TGTGCCAGCGGAAACGCGGGAGGGCCCGGGTATTTT.

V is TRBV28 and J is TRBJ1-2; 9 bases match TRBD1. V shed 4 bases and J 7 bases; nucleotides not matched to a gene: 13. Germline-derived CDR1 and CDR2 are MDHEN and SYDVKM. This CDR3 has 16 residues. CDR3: CASSYSRGQGMRGYTF. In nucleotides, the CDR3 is TGTGCCAGCAGTTACTCGCGGGGACAGGGTATGCGTGGCTACACCTTC.

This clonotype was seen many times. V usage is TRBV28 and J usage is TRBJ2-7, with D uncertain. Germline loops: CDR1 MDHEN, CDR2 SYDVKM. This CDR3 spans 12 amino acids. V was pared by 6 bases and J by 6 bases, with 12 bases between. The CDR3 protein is CASSPPAGEQYF. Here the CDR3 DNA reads TGTGCCAGCAGCCCCCCAGCAGGCGAGCAGTACTTC.

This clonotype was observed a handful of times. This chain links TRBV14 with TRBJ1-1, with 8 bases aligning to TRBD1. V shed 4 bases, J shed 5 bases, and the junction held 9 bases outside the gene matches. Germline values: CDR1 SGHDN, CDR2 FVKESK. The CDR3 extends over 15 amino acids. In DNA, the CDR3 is TGTGCCAGCAGCCCTAATCCCAGGGGGCGAACTGAAGCTTTCTTT. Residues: CASSPNPRGRTEAFF.

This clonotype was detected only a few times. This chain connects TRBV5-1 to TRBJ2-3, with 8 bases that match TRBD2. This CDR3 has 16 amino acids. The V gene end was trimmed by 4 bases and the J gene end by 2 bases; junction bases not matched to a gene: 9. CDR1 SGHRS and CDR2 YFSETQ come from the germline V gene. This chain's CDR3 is CASSTRGTRDTDTQYF. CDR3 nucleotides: TGCGCCAGCAGCACCCGGGGGACTAGGGACACAGATACGCAGTATTTT. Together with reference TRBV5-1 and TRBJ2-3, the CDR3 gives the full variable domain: KAGVTQTPRYLIKTRGQQVTLSCSPISGHRSVSWYQQTPGQGLQFLFEYFSETQRNKGNFPGRFSGRQFSNSRSEMNVSTLELGDSALYLCASSTRGTRDTDTQYFGPGTRLTVL.

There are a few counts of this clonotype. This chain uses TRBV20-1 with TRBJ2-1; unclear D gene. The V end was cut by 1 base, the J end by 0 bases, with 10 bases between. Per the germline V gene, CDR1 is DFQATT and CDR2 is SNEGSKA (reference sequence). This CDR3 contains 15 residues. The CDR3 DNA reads TGCAGTGCTAGAGCCCCCACCTCCTCCTACAATGAGCAGTTCTTC. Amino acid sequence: CSARAPTSSYNEQFF.

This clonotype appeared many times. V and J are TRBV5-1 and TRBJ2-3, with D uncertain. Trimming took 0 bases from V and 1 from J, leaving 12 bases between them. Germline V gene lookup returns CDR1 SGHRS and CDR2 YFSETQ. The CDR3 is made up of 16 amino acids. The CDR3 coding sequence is TGCGCCAGCAGCTTGGCCTGGGTTCCAGGCACAGATACGCAGTATTTT. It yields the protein CASSLAWVPGTDTQYF.

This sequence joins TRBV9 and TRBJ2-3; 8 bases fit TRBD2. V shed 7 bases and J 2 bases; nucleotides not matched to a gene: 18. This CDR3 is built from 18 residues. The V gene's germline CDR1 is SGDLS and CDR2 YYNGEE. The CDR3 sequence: CASFPGLGLPLHTDTQYF. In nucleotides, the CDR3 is TGTGCCAGCTTCCCGGGACTAGGTCTCCCGCTCCACACAGATACGCAGTATTTT.

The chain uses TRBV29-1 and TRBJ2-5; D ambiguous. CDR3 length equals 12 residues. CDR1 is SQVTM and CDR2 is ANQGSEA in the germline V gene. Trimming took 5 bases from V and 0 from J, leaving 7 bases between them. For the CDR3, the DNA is TGCAGCGTTCGTGCGTACCAAGAGACCCAGTACTTC. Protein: CSVRAYQETQYF. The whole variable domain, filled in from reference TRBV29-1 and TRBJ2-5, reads SAVISQKPSRDICQRGTSLTIQCQVDSQVTMMFWYRQQPGQSLTLIATANQGSEATYESGFVIDKFPISRPNLTFSTLTVSNMSPEDSSIYLCSVRAYQETQYFGPGTRLLVL.

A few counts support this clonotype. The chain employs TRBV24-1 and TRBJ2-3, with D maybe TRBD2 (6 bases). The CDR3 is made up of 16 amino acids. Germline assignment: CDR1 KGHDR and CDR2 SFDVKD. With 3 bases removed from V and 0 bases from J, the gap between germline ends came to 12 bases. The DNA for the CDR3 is TGTGCCACCAGTGATAATGGAGGGCAGAGCACAGATACGCAGTATTTT. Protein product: CATSDNGGQSTDTQYF.

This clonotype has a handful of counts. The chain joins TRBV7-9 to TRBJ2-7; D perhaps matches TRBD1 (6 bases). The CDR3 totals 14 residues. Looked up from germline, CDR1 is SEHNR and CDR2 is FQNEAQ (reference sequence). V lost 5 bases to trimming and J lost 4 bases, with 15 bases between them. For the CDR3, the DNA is TGTGCCAGCAGCACTACAGGGAGTAAGTACGAGCAGTACTTC. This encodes CASSTTGSKYEQYF.

Here the CDR3 reads CASSEDIFSHGYTF. CDR3 nucleotides: TGCGCCAGCAGCGAGGACATCTTCTCTCACGGCTACACCTTC. V gene TRBV5-1 combines with J gene TRBJ1-2; tentatively, D is TRBD1 (5 bases). V was clipped by 4 bases and J by 8 bases, with 18 bases between them. Looked up from germline, CDR1 is SGHRS and CDR2 is YFSETQ. This CDR3 has 14 residues.

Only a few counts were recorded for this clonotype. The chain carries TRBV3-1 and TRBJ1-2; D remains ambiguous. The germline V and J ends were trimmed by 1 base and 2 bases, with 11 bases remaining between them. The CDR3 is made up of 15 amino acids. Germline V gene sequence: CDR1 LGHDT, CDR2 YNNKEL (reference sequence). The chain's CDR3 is CASSQGAPINYGYTF. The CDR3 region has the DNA TGTGCCAGCAGCCAAGGGGCTCCCATCAACTATGGCTACACCTTC.

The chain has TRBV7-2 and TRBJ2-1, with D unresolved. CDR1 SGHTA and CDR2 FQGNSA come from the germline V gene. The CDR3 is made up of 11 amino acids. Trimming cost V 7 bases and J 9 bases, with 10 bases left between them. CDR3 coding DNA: TGTGCCAGCACGGCGACGGGTGAGCAGTTCTTC. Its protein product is CASTATGEQFF.

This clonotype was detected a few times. The CDR3 region has the DNA TGTGCCAGCGAACCCGGGGGAGCGCACGAGCAGTACTTC. Protein sequence: CASEPGGAHEQYF. The rearrangement links TRBV25-1 to TRBJ2-7, with D perhaps TRBD2 (6 bases). Germline-derived CDR1 and CDR2 are MGHDK and SYGVNS. The CDR3 totals 13 residues. V was pared by 8 bases and J by 5 bases, with 16 bases between.

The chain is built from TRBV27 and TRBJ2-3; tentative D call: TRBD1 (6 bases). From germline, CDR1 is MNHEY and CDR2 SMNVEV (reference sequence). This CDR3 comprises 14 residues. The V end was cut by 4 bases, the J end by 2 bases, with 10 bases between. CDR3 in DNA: TGTGCCAGCAGTTCCCGACAGGACACAGATACGCAGTATTTT. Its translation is CASSSRQDTDTQYF.

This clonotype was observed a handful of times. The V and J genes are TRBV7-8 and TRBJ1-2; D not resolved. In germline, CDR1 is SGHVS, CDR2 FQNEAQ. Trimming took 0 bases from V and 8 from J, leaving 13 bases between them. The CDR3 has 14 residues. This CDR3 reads CASSLAGVVEGYTF. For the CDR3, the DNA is TGTGCCAGCAGCTTAGCCGGTGTCGTGGAGGGCTACACCTTC.

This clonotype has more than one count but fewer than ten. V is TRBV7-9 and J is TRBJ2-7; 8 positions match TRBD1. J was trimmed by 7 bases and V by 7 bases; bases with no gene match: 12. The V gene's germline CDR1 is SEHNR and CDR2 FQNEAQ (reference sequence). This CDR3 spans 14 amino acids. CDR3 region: CASTRGQGAGEQYF. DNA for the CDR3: TGTGCCAGCACCCGAGGGCAGGGGGCAGGGGAGCAGTACTTC. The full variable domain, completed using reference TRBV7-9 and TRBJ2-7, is DTGVSQNPRHKITKRGQNVTFRCDPISEHNRLYWYRQTLGQGPEFLTYFQNEAQLEKSRLLSDRFSAERPKGSFSTLEIQRTEQGDSAMYLCASTRGQGAGEQYFGPGTRLTVT.

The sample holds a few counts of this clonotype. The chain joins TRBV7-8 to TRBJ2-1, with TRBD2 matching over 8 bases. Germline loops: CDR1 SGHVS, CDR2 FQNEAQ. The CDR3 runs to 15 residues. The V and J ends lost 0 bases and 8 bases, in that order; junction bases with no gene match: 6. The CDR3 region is CASSLAGLGVDEQFF. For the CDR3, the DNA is TGTGCCAGCAGCTTAGCGGGACTAGGGGTCGATGAGCAGTTCTTC.

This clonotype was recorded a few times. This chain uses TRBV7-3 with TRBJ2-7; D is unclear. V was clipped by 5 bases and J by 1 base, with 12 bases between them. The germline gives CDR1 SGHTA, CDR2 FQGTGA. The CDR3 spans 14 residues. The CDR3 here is CASSANGGSYEQYF. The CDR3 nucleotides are TGTGCCAGCAGCGCGAATGGCGGTTCCTACGAGCAGTACTTC.

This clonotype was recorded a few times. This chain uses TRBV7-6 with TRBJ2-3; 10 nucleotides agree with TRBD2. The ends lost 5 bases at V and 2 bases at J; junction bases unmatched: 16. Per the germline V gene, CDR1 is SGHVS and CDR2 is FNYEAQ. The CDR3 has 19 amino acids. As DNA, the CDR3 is TGTGCCAGCAGCATTGCCGGACTAGCGGAACACCGGGACACAGATACGCAGTATTTT. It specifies CASSIAGLAEHRDTDTQYF.

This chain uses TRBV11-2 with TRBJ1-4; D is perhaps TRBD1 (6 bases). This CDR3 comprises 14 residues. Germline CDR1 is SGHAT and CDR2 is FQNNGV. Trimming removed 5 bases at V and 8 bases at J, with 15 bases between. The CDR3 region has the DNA TGTGCCAGCAGCCGGACAGCGGGGGACGAAAAACTGTTTTTT. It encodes CASSRTAGDEKLFF. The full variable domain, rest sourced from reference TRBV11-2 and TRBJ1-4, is EAGVAQSPRYKIIEKRQSVAFWCNPISGHATLYWYQQILGQGPKLLIQFQNNGVVDDSQLPKDRFSAERLKGVDSTLKIQPAKLEDSAVYLCASSRTAGDEKLFFGSGTQLSVL.

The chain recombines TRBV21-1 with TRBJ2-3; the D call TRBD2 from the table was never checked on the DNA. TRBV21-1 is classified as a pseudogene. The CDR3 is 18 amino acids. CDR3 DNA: TGTGCCAGCAGCCCTCGAAATAGCGGATATACTAGCACAGATACGCAGTATTTT. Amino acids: CASSPRNSGYTSTDTQYF.